This T cell receptor (beta chain) was recovered during a study of shared clonotypes between healthy human individuals (dated by TCRdb to 2020 to 2021). The study in broad terms: A few men and a couple of women, aged 18 to 49 years, made up the cohort. For each donor, CD4 naive and CD4 memory were each run on three plates, CD8 naive on two plates, and CD8 memory on one plate. To estimate repertoire size and how much clonotypes are shared between individuals, the study performed deep sequencing of blood TCR repertoires from a handful of healthy adults. To increase sequencing depth and limit assay-specific biases, TCR repertoire library preparation and sequencing were carried out by different laboratories using diverse techniques. Leukapheresis yielded between about 0.9 and 9 billion PBMCs per donor. Study-wide findings and limitations: Only blood was sampled, and tissue TCR repertoires likely differ from those in blood. The small number of donors limited the genetic and exposure-history diversity represented. Incomplete sequencing was indicated by rarefaction of sorted-subset datasets, despite the large sequencing depth. Naive subsets generally had larger estimated clonotype richness than memory subsets did. Pairwise subsampling led to the expectation that sequencing depth would affect the degree of clonotype sharing among donors. Compared with non-shared clonotypes, clonotypes shared by all four sorted-subset donors had higher generation probabilities. When a few donors were compared, the shared fraction of clonotypes was around 5.1% for naive CD4, 3.5% for naive CD8, 2.3% for memory CD4, and approximately 0.4% for memory CD8.

TCR CDR3 regions were amplified from genomic DNA by multiplex PCR using the deep immunoSEQ assay. Extracted genomic DNA from each cell subset was distributed evenly across all wells of several immunoSEQ 96-well plates, and each plate was treated as a replicate. For sorted subsets, 150 to 200 ng genomic DNA, equal to 30,000 to 35,000 T cell genomes, was loaded into each replicate PCR. Purified libraries were measured with a Qubit 3.0 fluorometer, size-checked on a Bioanalyzer 2100, and measured again with the KAPA Library Quantification kit. Every immunoSEQ 96-well plate was sequenced on a separate single-read 150-cycle Illumina NextSeq 550 flow cell. In the paper's pipeline: The immunoSEQ output contained only junctional sequences without quality scores, so filtering could not match that applied to full-length reads. To assign V/J genes and CDR3, sequences were annotated using PyIR, a Python wrapper for IgBLAST v1.9, with IMGT germline references. Reads were removed for weak V/J assignments (E-value above 1e-6), missing CDR3, stop codons, out-of-frame junctions, or ambiguous translated residues. V3J clonotypes were defined as sequences sharing the same inferred V gene, J gene, and CDR3 amino acid sequence. Percentage overlap between repertoires was calculated by dividing the number of shared unique clonotypes by the size of the smaller repertoire. Three approaches were used to assess repertoire richness: RTK rarefaction, the Chao1 estimator, and Recon v2.1 estimates of unobserved clonotypes. For all TCRbeta clonotypes obtained by the gDNA method from a handful of donors, generation probabilities were computed with OLGA. Sourced from immuneACCESS, this table was stored by TCRdb with only in-frame sequences that have V and J called. A share of the clones is absent; for the studies checked, an unresolved V gene accounts for under half, and the remainder has no known explanation. V and J calls and clone size follow that table, whereas D and trimming were derived from the DNA. This sample gives millions of clones in total; 85% to 95% of them show up just once. The top ten clones comprise roughly 0.13% of the sample.

The donors were healthy, HIV-negative adults with no recently reported acute infections or vaccinations. Every donor was a Caucasian adult living in Nashville, Tennessee, USA. CD4+ T cells were enriched through magnetic negative selection, after which naive cells were positively selected on CD45RA and the remaining negative fraction served as the memory subset. After blood collection by leukapheresis, PBMCs were isolated using Ficoll-Histopaque density gradient centrifugation and then cryopreserved in the vapor phase of liquid nitrogen. Purity and quantity of every magnetically sorted T cell population were checked by analytical flow cytometry. Genomic DNA was isolated from each sorted fraction and quantified by UV absorbance on a Nanodrop 2000c. In regard to this clone: The clone's antigen remains unknown. No base quality values were provided; no much bigger clone lies one nucleotide off.

The CDR3 runs 14 amino acids, cysteine and phenylalanine included. Just the 42-base CDR3 DNA is kept, in frame starting at base 1. In the germline V gene, CDR1 corresponds to SGHDT and CDR2 to YYEEEE. V was cut back by 4 bases and J by 2 bases, leaving a gap of 13 bases between them. The sequenced material came from naive CD4+ T cells sorted from blood. The sample's cell subset or site label is to be understood as: CD45RA+ positively selected. The clonotype comes from a man younger than 35 in good health. The V and J genes are TRBV5-6 and TRBJ2-7, with the D gene possibly TRBD1 or TRBD2, each one fitting 5 bases. Read as DNA, the sequence is TGTGCCAGCAGCGGGGGTTACTCCACCTACGAGCAGTACTTC. This is translated as CASSGGYSTYEQYF.